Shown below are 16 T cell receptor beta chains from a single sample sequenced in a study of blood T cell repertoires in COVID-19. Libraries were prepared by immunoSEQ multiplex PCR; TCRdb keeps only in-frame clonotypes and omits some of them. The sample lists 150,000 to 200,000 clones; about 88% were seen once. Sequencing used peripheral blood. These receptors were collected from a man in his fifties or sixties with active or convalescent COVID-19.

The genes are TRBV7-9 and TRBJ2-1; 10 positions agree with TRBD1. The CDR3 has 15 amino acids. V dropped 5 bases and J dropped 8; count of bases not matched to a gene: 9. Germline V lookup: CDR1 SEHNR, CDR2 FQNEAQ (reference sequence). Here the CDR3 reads CASSPGDRGTDEQFF. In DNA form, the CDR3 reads TGTGCCAGCAGCCCGGGGGACAGGGGTACGGATGAGCAGTTCTTC.

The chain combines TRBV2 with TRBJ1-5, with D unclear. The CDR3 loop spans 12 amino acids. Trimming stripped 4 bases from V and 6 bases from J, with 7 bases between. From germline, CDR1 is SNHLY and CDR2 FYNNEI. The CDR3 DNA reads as TGTGCCAGCAGTGTCCGTATTCAGCCCCAGCATTTT. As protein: CASSVRIQPQHF.

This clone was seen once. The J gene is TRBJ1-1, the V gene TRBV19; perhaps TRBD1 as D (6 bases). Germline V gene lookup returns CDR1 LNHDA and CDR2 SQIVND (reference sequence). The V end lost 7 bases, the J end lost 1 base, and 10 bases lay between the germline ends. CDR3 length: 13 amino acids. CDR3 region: CASKTGTNTEAFF. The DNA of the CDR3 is TGTGCCAGTAAAACAGGGACGAACACTGAAGCTTTCTTT.

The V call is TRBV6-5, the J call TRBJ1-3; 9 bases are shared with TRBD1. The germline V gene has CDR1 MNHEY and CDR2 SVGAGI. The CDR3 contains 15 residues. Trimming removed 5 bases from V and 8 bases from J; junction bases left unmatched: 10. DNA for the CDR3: TGTGCCAGCAGTCTAACCGGGACAGGGAGTGACACCATATATTTT. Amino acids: CASSLTGTGSDTIYF.

DNA of the CDR3: TGCAGCGTTGAAGGAAACGAACTCGACTATGGCTACACCTTC. Translating it yields CSVEGNELDYGYTF. J is TRBJ1-2 and V is TRBV29-1; D remains unclear. Trimming removed 1 base from V and 3 bases from J, with 12 bases in between. Germline lookup yields CDR1 SQVTM and CDR2 ANQGSEA. This CDR3 spans 14 amino acids.

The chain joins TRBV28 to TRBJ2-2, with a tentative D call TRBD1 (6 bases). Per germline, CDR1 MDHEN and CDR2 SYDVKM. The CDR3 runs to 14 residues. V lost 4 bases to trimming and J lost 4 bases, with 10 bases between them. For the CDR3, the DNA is TGTGCCAGCAGTTCTTACAGGGCCACCGGGGAGCTGTTTTTT. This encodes CASSSYRATGELFF.

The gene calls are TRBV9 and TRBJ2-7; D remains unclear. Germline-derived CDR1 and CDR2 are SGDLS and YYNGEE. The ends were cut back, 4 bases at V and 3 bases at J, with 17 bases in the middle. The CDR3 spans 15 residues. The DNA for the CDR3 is TGTGCCAGCAGCCTTCGTCCCCAGGTTGGCTACGAGCAGTACTTC. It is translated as CASSLRPQVGYEQYF.

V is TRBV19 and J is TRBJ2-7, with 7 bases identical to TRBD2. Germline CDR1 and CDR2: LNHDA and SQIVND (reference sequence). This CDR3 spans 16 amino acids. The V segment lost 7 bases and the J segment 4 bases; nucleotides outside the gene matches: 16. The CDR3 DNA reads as TGTGCCAGTACCCCCGCGGGAGTGGGTGATCCTTACGAGCAGTACTTC. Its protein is CASTPAGVGDPYEQYF.

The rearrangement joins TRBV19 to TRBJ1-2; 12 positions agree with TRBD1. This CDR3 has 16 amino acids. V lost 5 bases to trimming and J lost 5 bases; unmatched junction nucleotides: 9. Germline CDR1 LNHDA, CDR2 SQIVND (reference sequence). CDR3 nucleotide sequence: TGTGCCAGTAGTCTGTGGGACAGGGGGCTCGGGTATGGCTACACCTTC. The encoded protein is CASSLWDRGLGYGYTF.

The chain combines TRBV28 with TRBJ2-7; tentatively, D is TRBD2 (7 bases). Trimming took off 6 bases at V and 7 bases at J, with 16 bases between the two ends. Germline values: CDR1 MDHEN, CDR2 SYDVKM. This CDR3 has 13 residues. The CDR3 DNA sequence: TGTGCCAGCAGCCCTGGGGGGGCTGAGGAGCAGTACTTC. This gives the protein CASSPGGAEEQYF.

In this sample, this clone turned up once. CDR3 region: CASSDWAGADNSPLHF. The CDR3 nucleotides are TGTGCCAGCAGTGACTGGGCTGGGGCAGACAATTCACCCCTCCACTTT. This chain links TRBV25-1 with TRBJ1-6, with a weak D call TRBD1 (5 bases). The CDR3 is 16 residues long. V lost 3 bases and J 7 bases, leaving 16 bases between the germline ends. Germline CDR1 reads MGHDK; CDR2 reads SYGVNS.

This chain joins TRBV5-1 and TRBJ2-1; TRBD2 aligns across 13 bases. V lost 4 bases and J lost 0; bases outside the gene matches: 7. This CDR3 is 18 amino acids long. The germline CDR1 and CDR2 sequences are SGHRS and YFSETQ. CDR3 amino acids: CASSLRLAGGSSYNEQFF. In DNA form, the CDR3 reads TGCGCCAGCAGCCTCCGACTAGCGGGAGGAAGCTCCTACAATGAGCAGTTCTTC.

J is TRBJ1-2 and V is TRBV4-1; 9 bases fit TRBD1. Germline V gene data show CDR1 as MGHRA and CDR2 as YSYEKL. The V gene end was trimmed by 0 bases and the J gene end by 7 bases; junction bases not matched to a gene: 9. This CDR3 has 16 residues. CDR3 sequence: CASSQDPGQGFGGYTF. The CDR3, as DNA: TGCGCCAGCAGCCAAGACCCGGGACAGGGTTTCGGTGGCTACACCTTC.

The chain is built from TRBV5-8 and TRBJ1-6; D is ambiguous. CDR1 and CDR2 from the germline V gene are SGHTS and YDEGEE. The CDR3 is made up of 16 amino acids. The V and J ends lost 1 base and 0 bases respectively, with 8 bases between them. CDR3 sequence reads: CASSLFTNSYNSPLHF. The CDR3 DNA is TGTGCCAGCAGCTTGTTCACTAACTCCTATAATTCACCCCTCCACTTT.

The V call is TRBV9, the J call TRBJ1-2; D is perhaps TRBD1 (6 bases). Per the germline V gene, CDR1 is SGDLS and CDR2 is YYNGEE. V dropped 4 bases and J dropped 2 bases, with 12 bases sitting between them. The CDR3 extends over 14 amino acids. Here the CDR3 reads CASSPRGGNYGYTF. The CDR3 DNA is TGTGCCAGCAGCCCGAGGGGGGGGAACTATGGCTACACCTTC.

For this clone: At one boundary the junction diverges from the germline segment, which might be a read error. CDR3 amino acids: CASSPPGQGDAYEQYF. CDR3 DNA: TGTGCCAGCTCTCCACCGGGGCAGGGGGATGCCTACGAGCAGTACTTC. V and J are TRBV18 and TRBJ2-7; 7 bases align to TRBD1. The CDR3 is 16 amino acids. In germline, CDR1 is KGHSH, CDR2 LQKENI.